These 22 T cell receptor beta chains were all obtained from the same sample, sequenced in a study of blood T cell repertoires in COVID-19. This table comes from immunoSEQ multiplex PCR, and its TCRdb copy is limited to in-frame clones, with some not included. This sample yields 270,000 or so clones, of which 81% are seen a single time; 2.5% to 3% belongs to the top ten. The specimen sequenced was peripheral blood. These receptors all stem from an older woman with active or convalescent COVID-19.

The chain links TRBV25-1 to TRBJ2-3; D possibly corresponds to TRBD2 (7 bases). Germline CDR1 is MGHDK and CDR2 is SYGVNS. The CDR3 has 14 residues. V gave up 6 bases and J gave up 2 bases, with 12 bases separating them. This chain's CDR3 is CASRAGHHTDTQYF. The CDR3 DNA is TGTGCCAGCAGAGCGGGACACCACACAGATACGCAGTATTTT.

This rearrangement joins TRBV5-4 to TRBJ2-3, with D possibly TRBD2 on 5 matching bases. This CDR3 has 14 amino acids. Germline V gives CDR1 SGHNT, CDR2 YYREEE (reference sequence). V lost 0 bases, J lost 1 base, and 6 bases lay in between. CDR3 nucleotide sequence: TGTGCCAGCAGCTTGGAGAGGGGCACAGATACGCAGTATTTT. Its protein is CASSLERGTDTQYF.

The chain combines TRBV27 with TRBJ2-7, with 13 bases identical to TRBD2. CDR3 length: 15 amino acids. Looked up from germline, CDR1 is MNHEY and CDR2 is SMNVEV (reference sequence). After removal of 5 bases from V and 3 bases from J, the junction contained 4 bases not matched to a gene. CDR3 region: CASSLRLAGGYEQYF. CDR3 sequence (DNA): TGTGCCAGCAGTCTCCGACTAGCGGGGGGCTACGAGCAGTACTTC.

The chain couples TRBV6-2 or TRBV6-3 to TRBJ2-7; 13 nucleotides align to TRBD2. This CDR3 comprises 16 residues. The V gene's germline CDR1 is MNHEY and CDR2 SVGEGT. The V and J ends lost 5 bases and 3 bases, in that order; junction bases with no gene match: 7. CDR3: CASSQDRLAGGYEQYF. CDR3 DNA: TGTGCCAGCAGTCAAGACCGACTAGCGGGGGGCTACGAGCAGTACTTC.

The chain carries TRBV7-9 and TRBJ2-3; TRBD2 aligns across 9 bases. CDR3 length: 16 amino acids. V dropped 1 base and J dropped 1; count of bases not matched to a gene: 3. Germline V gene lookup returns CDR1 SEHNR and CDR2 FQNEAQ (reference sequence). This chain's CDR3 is CASSLGVAGGTDTQYF. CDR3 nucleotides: TGTGCCAGCAGCTTAGGAGTAGCGGGGGGCACAGATACGCAGTATTTT.

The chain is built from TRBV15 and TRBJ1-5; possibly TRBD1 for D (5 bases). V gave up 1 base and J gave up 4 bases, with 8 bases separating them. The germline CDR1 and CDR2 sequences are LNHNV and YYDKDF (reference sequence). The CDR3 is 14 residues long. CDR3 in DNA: TGTGCCACCAGCAGAGGGCAGGGAAATCAGCCCCAGCATTTT. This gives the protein CATSRGQGNQPQHF.

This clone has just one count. DNA for the CDR3: TGTGCCAGCAGCCGGCCTGGACAGGGGAGGATAAAGACCCAGTACTTC. It yields the protein CASSRPGQGRIKTQYF. The J gene is TRBJ2-5, the V gene TRBV14, with 9 bases lining up with TRBD1. CDR1 is SGHDN, CDR2 FVKESK, per germline. CDR3 length: 16 residues. After removal of 4 bases from V and 6 bases from J, the junction contained 12 bases not matched to a gene.

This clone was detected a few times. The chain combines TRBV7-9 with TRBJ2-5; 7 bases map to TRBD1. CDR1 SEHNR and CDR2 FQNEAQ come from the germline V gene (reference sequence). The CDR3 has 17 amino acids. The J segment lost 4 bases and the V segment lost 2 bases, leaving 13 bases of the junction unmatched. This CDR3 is CASSLSQATRGRETQYF. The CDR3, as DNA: TGTGCCAGCAGCTTAAGCCAGGCGACGAGGGGGCGAGAGACCCAGTACTTC.

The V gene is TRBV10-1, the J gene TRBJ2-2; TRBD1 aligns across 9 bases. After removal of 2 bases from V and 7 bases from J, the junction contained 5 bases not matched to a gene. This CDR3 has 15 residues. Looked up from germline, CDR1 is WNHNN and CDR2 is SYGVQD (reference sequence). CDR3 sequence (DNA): TGCGCCAGCAGTGAGGGGACAGGGTCTGGCGGGGAGCTGTTTTTT. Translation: CASSEGTGSGGELFF.

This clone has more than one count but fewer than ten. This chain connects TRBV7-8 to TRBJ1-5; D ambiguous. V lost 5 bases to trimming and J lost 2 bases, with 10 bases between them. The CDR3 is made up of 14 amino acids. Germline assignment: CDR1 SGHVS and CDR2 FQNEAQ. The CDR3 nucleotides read TGTGCCAGCAGCGGGCAATCGGGCAATCAGCCCCAGCATTTT. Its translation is CASSGQSGNQPQHF.

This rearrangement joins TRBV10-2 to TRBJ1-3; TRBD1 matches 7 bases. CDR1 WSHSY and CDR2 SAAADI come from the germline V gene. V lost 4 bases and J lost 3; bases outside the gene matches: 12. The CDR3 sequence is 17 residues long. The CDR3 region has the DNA TGCGCCAGCAGTGGTACCAGAGACAGGGAAGGTGGAAACACCATATATTTT. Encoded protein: CASSGTRDREGGNTIYF.

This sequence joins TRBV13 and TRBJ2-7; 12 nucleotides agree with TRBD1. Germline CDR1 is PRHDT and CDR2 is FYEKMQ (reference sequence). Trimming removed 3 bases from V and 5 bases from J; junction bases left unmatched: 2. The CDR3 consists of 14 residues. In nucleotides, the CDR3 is TGTGCCAGCAGCTTCGGGACAGGGGGCGACGAGCAGTACTTC. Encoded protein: CASSFGTGGDEQYF.

The CDR3 is CASSQGTGAYSPLHF. The CDR3, as DNA: TGTGCCAGCAGCCAAGGGACAGGGGCGTACTCACCCCTCCACTTT. The rearrangement joins TRBV3-1 (or the pseudogene TRBV3-2) to TRBJ1-6; 9 positions match TRBD1. This CDR3 region has 15 residues. Germline trimming cut 1 base from V and 10 bases from J; bases unmatched to any gene: 5. Germline CDR1 is LGHDT and CDR2 is YNNKEL (reference sequence).

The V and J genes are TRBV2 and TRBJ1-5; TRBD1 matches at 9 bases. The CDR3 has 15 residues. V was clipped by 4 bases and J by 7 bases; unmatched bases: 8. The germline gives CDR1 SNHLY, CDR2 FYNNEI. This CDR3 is CASSGYRGRGQPQHF. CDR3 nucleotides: TGTGCCAGCAGTGGGTACAGGGGGCGCGGGCAGCCCCAGCATTTT.

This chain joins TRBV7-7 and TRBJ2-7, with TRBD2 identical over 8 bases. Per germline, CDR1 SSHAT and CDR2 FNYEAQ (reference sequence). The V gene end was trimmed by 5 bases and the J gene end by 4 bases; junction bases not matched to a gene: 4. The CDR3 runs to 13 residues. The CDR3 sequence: CASSPGGGYEQYF. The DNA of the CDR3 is TGTGCCAGCAGCCCCGGGGGGGGGTACGAGCAGTACTTC.

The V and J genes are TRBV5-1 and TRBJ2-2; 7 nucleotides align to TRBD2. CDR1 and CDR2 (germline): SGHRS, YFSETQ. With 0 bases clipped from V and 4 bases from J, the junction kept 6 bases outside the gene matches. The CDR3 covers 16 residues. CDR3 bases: TGCGCCAGCAGCTTGGCCGCGGGGGAGATCACCGGGGAGCTGTTTTTT. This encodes CASSLAAGEITGELFF.

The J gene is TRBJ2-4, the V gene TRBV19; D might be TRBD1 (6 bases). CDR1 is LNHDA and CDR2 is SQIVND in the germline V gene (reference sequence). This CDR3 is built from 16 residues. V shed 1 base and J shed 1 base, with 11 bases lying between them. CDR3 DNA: TGTGCCAGTAGTATAGTTACAGGGCTGGCCAAAAACATTCAGTACTTC. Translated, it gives CASSIVTGLAKNIQYF.

CDR3 sequence (DNA): TGTGCCAGCAGGAGTGTGGGCCCTCATGGGACAGACTACGAGCAGTACTTC. Protein sequence: CASRSVGPHGTDYEQYF. The chain carries TRBV6-4 and TRBJ2-7, with 7 positions matching TRBD1. This CDR3 comprises 17 residues. From germline, CDR1 is MRHNA and CDR2 SNTAGT. J lost 3 bases, V lost 6 bases, and 17 bases had no gene match.

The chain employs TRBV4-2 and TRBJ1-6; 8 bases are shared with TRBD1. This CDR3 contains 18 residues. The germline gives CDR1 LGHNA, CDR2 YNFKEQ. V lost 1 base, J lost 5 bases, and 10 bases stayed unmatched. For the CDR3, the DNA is TGTGCCAGCAGCCAAGTCCCGAACGGACAGGGTAATAATTCACCCCTCCACTTT. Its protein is CASSQVPNGQGNNSPLHF.

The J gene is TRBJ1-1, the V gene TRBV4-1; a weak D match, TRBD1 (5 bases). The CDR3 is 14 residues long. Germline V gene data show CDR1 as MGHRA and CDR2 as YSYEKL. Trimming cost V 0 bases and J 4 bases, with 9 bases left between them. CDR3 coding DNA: TGCGCCAGCAGCCAAGACACGGGGGGCACTGAAGCTTTCTTT. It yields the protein CASSQDTGGTEAFF.

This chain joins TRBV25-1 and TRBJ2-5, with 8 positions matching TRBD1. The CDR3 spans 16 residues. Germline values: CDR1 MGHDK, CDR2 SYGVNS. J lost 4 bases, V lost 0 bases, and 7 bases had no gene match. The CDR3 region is CASSEYRTGKGETQYF. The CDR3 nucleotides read TGTGCCAGCAGTGAATATAGGACAGGGAAGGGAGAGACCCAGTACTTC.

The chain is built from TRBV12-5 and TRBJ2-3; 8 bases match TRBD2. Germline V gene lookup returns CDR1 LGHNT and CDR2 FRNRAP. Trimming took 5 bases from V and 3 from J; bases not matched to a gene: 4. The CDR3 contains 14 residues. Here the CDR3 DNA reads TGTGCTAGTGGTGTGAGCGGGGGAACAGATACGCAGTATTTT. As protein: CASGVSGGTDTQYF.